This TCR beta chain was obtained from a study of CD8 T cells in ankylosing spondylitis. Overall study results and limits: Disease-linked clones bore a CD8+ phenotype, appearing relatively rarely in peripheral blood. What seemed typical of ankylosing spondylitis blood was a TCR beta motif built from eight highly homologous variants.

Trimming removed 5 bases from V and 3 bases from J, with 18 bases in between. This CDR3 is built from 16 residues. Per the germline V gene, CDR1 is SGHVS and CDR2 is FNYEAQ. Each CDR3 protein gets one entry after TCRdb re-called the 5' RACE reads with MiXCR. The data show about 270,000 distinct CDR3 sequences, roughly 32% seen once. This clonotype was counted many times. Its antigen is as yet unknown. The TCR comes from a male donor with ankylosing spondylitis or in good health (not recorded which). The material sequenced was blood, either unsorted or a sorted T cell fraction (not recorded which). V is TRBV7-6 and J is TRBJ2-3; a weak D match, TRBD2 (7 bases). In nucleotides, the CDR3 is TGTGCCAGCAGCCCCGAGGTGGGGGGGCAGACAGATACGCAGTATTTT. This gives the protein CASSPEVGGQTDTQYF.